A selection of T cell receptor beta chains follows, all from one sample in a study of shared clonotypes between healthy human individuals. Libraries were prepared by immunoSEQ multiplex PCR; TCRdb keeps only in-frame clonotypes and omits some of them. The sample carries about 2.4 million clones, around nine tenths recorded once. Sample: naive CD4+ T cells sorted from blood. These receptors all come from a man between 18 and 35 years old in good health. The CDR3 runs from the conserved cysteine through the conserved F or W. Each record gives: CDR3 DNA, CDR3 protein, V gene, D gene, clone size, J gene. D genes are given only for firm matches. The size entry is marked missing in some rows and otherwise reads once, few, many or a size class.

CDR3 DNA: TGTGCCAGCCGTTTCCGGGACAGGGGATTCGATGGCTACACCTTC; CDR3 protein: CASRFRDRGFDGYTF; V gene: TRBV27; D gene: TRBD1; clone size: -; J gene: TRBJ1-2
CDR3 DNA: TGTGCCAGCAGCTTGTTTACCTTGAACACCGGGGAGCTGTTTTTT; CDR3 protein: CASSLFTLNTGELFF; V gene: TRBV5-4; D gene: -; clone size: -; J gene: TRBJ2-2
CDR3 DNA: TGTGCCACCCAGGGTATGGGAGAAAGTAACACTGAAGCTTTCTTT; CDR3 protein: CATQGMGESNTEAFF; V gene: TRBV25-1; D gene: -; clone size: -; J gene: TRBJ1-1
CDR3 DNA: TGTGCCAGCAGCCCCCGGGACTCCCAAGAGACCCAGTACTTC; CDR3 protein: CASSPRDSQETQYF; V gene: TRBV11-3; D gene: -; clone size: -; J gene: TRBJ2-5
CDR3 DNA: TGTGCCAGCAGCTTGGGAGGGACAGGCAGGTCCGGGGAGCTGTTTTTT; CDR3 protein: CASSLGGTGRSGELFF; V gene: TRBV5-4; D gene: TRBD1; clone size: -; J gene: TRBJ2-2
CDR3 DNA: TGTGCCAGCTCACCACAATCTTGGGACCAAACCACATTT; CDR3 protein: CASSPQSWDQTTF; V gene: TRBV18; D gene: -; clone size: -; J gene: TRBJ1-6
CDR3 DNA: TGTGCCAGCAGCGTACAGGGTGTAGGGCAGCCCCAGCATTTT; CDR3 protein: CASSVQGVGQPQHF; V gene: TRBV2; D gene: -; clone size: -; J gene: TRBJ1-5
CDR3 DNA: TGCGCCAGCAGCATACTAGCGGGGGCAGGGAACACCGGGGAGCTGTTTTTT; CDR3 protein: CASSILAGAGNTGELFF; V gene: TRBV5-1; D gene: TRBD2; clone size: -; J gene: TRBJ2-2
CDR3 DNA: TGTGCCTGGAGCCCTGGCGAAGAGACCCAGTACTTC; CDR3 protein: CAWSPGEETQYF; V gene: TRBV30; D gene: -; clone size: -; J gene: TRBJ2-5
CDR3 DNA: TGTGCCAGCAGCCCGGGTACTGTACCCAATGAAAAACTGTTTTTT; CDR3 protein: CASSPGTVPNEKLFF; V gene: TRBV7-9; D gene: -; clone size: -; J gene: TRBJ1-4
CDR3 DNA: TGTGCCAGCAGTTCCCAGACCCTAGGGAACACCGGGGAGCTGTTTTTT; CDR3 protein: CASSSQTLGNTGELFF; V gene: TRBV6-5; D gene: -; clone size: -; J gene: TRBJ2-2
CDR3 DNA: TGTGCCACCAGCAGAGATAGGACAGAGTACCAAGAGACCCAGTACTTC; CDR3 protein: CATSRDRTEYQETQYF; V gene: TRBV15; D gene: -; clone size: once; J gene: TRBJ2-5
CDR3 DNA: TGTGCCATCAGTGACGCCACGGCGGGGAACACTGAAGCTTTCTTT; CDR3 protein: CAISDATAGNTEAFF; V gene: TRBV10-3; D gene: -; clone size: -; J gene: TRBJ1-1
CDR3 DNA: TGTGCCAGCAGCACCAGCAGGGCTGGCTACACCTTC; CDR3 protein: CASSTSRAGYTF; V gene: TRBV11-1; D gene: -; clone size: -; J gene: TRBJ1-2
CDR3 DNA: TGTGCCAGCAGCTTAGCGGATCAAGAGACCCAGTACTTC; CDR3 protein: CASSLADQETQYF; V gene: TRBV7-8; D gene: -; clone size: -; J gene: TRBJ2-5
CDR3 DNA: TGTGCCAGTAGTATCCGCGAGCGGGGGGGCCTCAATGAGCAGTTCTTC; CDR3 protein: CASSIRERGGLNEQFF; V gene: TRBV19; D gene: TRBD2; clone size: -; J gene: TRBJ2-1
CDR3 DNA: TGTGCCAGCAGGCGTACCCGGGGCAGCAATCAGCCCCAGCATTTT; CDR3 protein: CASRRTRGSNQPQHF; V gene: TRBV7-2; D gene: -; clone size: once; J gene: TRBJ1-5
CDR3 DNA: TGCGCCAGCAGTGAGTCAATGGGAGTGGCCTACAATGAGCAGTTCTTC; CDR3 protein: CASSESMGVAYNEQFF; V gene: TRBV10-1; D gene: -; clone size: -; J gene: TRBJ2-1
CDR3 DNA: TGTGCCAGCAGCTTTGGACAGGGATCCTACAATGAGCAGTTCTTC; CDR3 protein: CASSFGQGSYNEQFF; V gene: TRBV14; D gene: TRBD1; clone size: few; J gene: TRBJ2-1
CDR3 DNA: TGTGCCAGCAGCTTAGCGGGGCTAGCGGGGGGCATCACAGATACGCAGTATTTT; CDR3 protein: CASSLAGLAGGITDTQYF; V gene: TRBV7-6; D gene: TRBD2; clone size: -; J gene: TRBJ2-3
CDR3 DNA: TGTGCCAGCAGTGGGTCGGGGACCTCCTATAATTCACCCCTCCACTTT; CDR3 protein: CASSGSGTSYNSPLHF; V gene: TRBV2; D gene: -; clone size: -; J gene: TRBJ1-6
CDR3 DNA: TGCGCCAGCAGCTTGGGCATGATTGAGGGAGGCTACACCTTC; CDR3 protein: CASSLGMIEGGYTF; V gene: TRBV5-1; D gene: -; clone size: -; J gene: TRBJ1-2
CDR3 DNA: TGCGCCAGCAGCAATGGACAGGGCTGGGCCTATGGCTACACCTTC; CDR3 protein: CASSNGQGWAYGYTF; V gene: TRBV5-1; D gene: TRBD1; clone size: -; J gene: TRBJ1-2
CDR3 DNA: TGTGCCAGCTCACGACTAGCGGGGGGGTACACAGATACGCAGTATTTT; CDR3 protein: CASSRLAGGYTDTQYF; V gene: TRBV18; D gene: TRBD2; clone size: -; J gene: TRBJ2-3
CDR3 DNA: TGCGCCAGCAGCCAATCTCCCGGGACTAGCGGCGGGGGGGAGCTGTTTTTT; CDR3 protein: CASSQSPGTSGGGELFF; V gene: TRBV5-1; D gene: TRBD2; clone size: -; J gene: TRBJ2-2
CDR3 DNA: TGCGCCAGCAGGGAAAGAGAGACCCAGTACTTC; CDR3 protein: CASRERETQYF; V gene: TRBV5-1; D gene: -; clone size: -; J gene: TRBJ2-5
CDR3 DNA: TGCGCCAGCAGTTCCGACAGAGAGTATTCACCCCTCCACTTT; CDR3 protein: CASSSDREYSPLHF; V gene: TRBV10-1; D gene: -; clone size: -; J gene: TRBJ1-6
CDR3 DNA: TGTGCCTGGAACCGACAGGGGAGGAATGGCTACACCTTC; CDR3 protein: CAWNRQGRNGYTF; V gene: TRBV30; D gene: TRBD1; clone size: -; J gene: TRBJ1-2
CDR3 DNA: TGTGCCAGCAGTCCTCTTAGGACAGGGGGCCGGTTCTCCTATGGCTACACCTTC; CDR3 protein: CASSPLRTGGRFSYGYTF; V gene: TRBV28; D gene: TRBD1; clone size: -; J gene: TRBJ1-2
CDR3 DNA: TGTGCCAGCAGCCTTTGGGGCATTGAAGAGACCCAGTACTTC; CDR3 protein: CASSLWGIEETQYF; V gene: TRBV11-2; D gene: -; clone size: -; J gene: TRBJ2-5
CDR3 DNA: TGTGCCTGGATCAACAGGGGACTTTACTATGGCTACACCTTC; CDR3 protein: CAWINRGLYYGYTF; V gene: TRBV30; D gene: TRBD1; clone size: -; J gene: TRBJ1-2
CDR3 DNA: TGTGCCAGCATTTCTCCGGGACTAGGCGAGCAGTACTTC; CDR3 protein: CASISPGLGEQYF; V gene: TRBV25-1; D gene: TRBD2; clone size: -; J gene: TRBJ2-7
CDR3 DNA: TGTGCCAGCAGCTTAGTTTACAGTAATTCACCCCTCCACTTT; CDR3 protein: CASSLVYSNSPLHF; V gene: TRBV7-9; D gene: -; clone size: -; J gene: TRBJ1-6
CDR3 DNA: TGCGCCAGCAGTTTCTCAACTAGCGGGAGGGCCGGGTCCTACAATGAGCAGTTCTTC; CDR3 protein: CASSFSTSGRAGSYNEQFF; V gene: TRBV10-2; D gene: TRBD2; clone size: -; J gene: TRBJ2-1
CDR3 DNA: TGTGCCAGCAGTTACGATACCGGGGAGCTGTTTTTT; CDR3 protein: CASSYDTGELFF; V gene: TRBV2; D gene: -; clone size: -; J gene: TRBJ2-2
CDR3 DNA: TGTGCCAGCTCGGGACAGCCCGAGGCGGGTGGCTACACCTTC; CDR3 protein: CASSGQPEAGGYTF; V gene: TRBV6-1; D gene: TRBD1; clone size: once; J gene: TRBJ1-2
CDR3 DNA: TGTGCCAGCAGCTTAGTACTAGACTCCTACAATGAGCAGTTCTTC; CDR3 protein: CASSLVLDSYNEQFF; V gene: TRBV7-8; D gene: -; clone size: -; J gene: TRBJ2-1
CDR3 DNA: TGCGCCAGCAGCCCGGAGACAGGGACCGCTGGCTACACCTTC; CDR3 protein: CASSPETGTAGYTF; V gene: TRBV5-1; D gene: TRBD1; clone size: -; J gene: TRBJ1-2
CDR3 DNA: TGCGCCAGCAGCCTAATAGCGGGGGGGCCGAGCTCCTACAATGAGCAGTTCTTC; CDR3 protein: CASSLIAGGPSSYNEQFF; V gene: TRBV5-1; D gene: TRBD2; clone size: -; J gene: TRBJ2-1
CDR3 DNA: TGTGCCAGCAGCCTCTCCCGGGACACCCCCTACGAGCAGTACTTC; CDR3 protein: CASSLSRDTPYEQYF; V gene: TRBV13; D gene: -; clone size: -; J gene: TRBJ2-7
CDR3 DNA: TGTGCCAGTAGTATAGTTTTGAACACTGAAGCTTTCTTT; CDR3 protein: CASSIVLNTEAFF; V gene: TRBV19; D gene: -; clone size: once; J gene: TRBJ1-1
CDR3 DNA: TGCGCCAGCAGCAGGGACAGTGGAAACACCATATATTTT; CDR3 protein: CASSRDSGNTIYF; V gene: TRBV5-1; D gene: TRBD1; clone size: -; J gene: TRBJ1-3
CDR3 DNA: TGTGCTAGTGGTTTGCCACTCCAGGGTAATCAGCCCCAGCATTTT; CDR3 protein: CASGLPLQGNQPQHF; V gene: TRBV12-5; D gene: -; clone size: -; J gene: TRBJ1-5
CDR3 DNA: TGTGCCAGCAGTGCGGGGCAAGAGACCCAGTACTTC; CDR3 protein: CASSAGQETQYF; V gene: TRBV2; D gene: -; clone size: -; J gene: TRBJ2-5
CDR3 DNA: TGTGCCAGCAGCTTACGGGGGAGCGATACAGATACGCAGTATTTT; CDR3 protein: CASSLRGSDTDTQYF; V gene: TRBV7-2; D gene: -; clone size: -; J gene: TRBJ2-3
CDR3 DNA: TGTGCCTGGAGTTCCCAGGGTTCTAATTCACCCCTCCACTTT; CDR3 protein: CAWSSQGSNSPLHF; V gene: TRBV30; D gene: -; clone size: -; J gene: TRBJ1-6
CDR3 DNA: TGTGCCAGCAGCTTCTATCTAGGCCGGGACAGGGGCCACGAGCAGTACTTC; CDR3 protein: CASSFYLGRDRGHEQYF; V gene: TRBV5-5; D gene: TRBD1; clone size: once; J gene: TRBJ2-7
CDR3 DNA: TGTGCCTGGAATTACGGGACCGGTTCACCCCTCCACTTT; CDR3 protein: CAWNYGTGSPLHF; V gene: TRBV30; D gene: -; clone size: -; J gene: TRBJ1-6
CDR3 DNA: TGTGCCAGCAGCCCAAGGGACAGCTCCTACGAGCAGTACTTC; CDR3 protein: CASSPRDSSYEQYF; V gene: TRBV7-8; D gene: TRBD1; clone size: -; J gene: TRBJ2-7
CDR3 DNA: TGCGCCAGCAGCTCTGGGACAGGGAACACTGAAGCTTTCTTT; CDR3 protein: CASSSGTGNTEAFF; V gene: TRBV5-1; D gene: TRBD1; clone size: few; J gene: TRBJ1-1
CDR3 DNA: TGTGCCAGCAGTGCCTACAGGGGGGCTAACTATGGCTACACCTTC; CDR3 protein: CASSAYRGANYGYTF; V gene: TRBV27; D gene: TRBD1; clone size: -; J gene: TRBJ1-2
CDR3 DNA: TGTGCCACCTCCCGAAACACTGAAGCTTTCTTT; CDR3 protein: CATSRNTEAFF; V gene: TRBV28; D gene: -; clone size: once; J gene: TRBJ1-1
CDR3 DNA: TGCGCCAGCAGCTTGATACAGGGGCCTAACTATGGCTACACCTTC; CDR3 protein: CASSLIQGPNYGYTF; V gene: TRBV5-1; D gene: TRBD1; clone size: -; J gene: TRBJ1-2